Each of the 3 T cell receptor beta chains below was sequenced from the same sample in a study of T cells in Graves' hyperthyroidism and ophthalmopathy. TCR beta CDR3 sequences were amplified from RNA transcripts. Primed by the HTBI set, a first-round RT-PCR was run on the TCR CDR3. TCRdb analysed the multiplex PCR reads with MiXCR anew, one entry per CDR3 protein. The table lists about 360,000 distinct CDR3 sequences, about a fifth of them singletons. Specimen: blood. The receptors shown here come from a woman aged 18-29 years with Graves' hyperthyroidism.

A few counts support this clonotype. The chain has TRBV3-1 and TRBJ1-1, with D perhaps TRBD1 (5 bases). The V and J ends lost 2 bases and 1 base respectively, with 11 bases between them. This CDR3 region has 15 residues. Germline CDR1 reads LGHDT; CDR2 reads YNNKEL (reference sequence). In DNA, the CDR3 is TGTGCCAGCAGCCAAACTCGAACAGGGAACACTGAAGCTTTCTTT. This gives the protein CASSQTRTGNTEAFF.

This clonotype appeared a few times. One end of the junction varies from germline; a read error may be responsible. V is TRBV5-1 and J is TRBJ1-1; D gene ambiguous. This CDR3 has 11 amino acids. In germline, CDR1 is SGHRS, CDR2 YFSETQ. The CDR3, as DNA: TGCGCCAGCAGGGAGAACACTGAAGCTTGCTTT. Translation gives CASRENTEACF.

This clonotype was detected only a few times. CDR3: CASSQGFVGVNTGELFF. CDR3 sequence (DNA): TGCGCCAGCAGCCAAGGGTTTGTAGGGGTTAACACCGGGGAGCTGTTTTTT. This rearrangement joins TRBV4-1 to TRBJ2-2; weak D call: TRBD1 (5 bases). CDR1 MGHRA and CDR2 YSYEKL come from the germline V gene. Deletions cut 1 base from V and 2 bases from J, with 14 bases between. The CDR3 totals 17 residues.